Below are 4 T cell receptor beta chains sequenced from a single sample in a study of T cell responses to AZD1222 COVID-19 vaccine. Measured with immunoSEQ multiplex PCR; TCRdb has only the in-frame clones, and not every one. The profile shows 130,000 to 150,000 clones, around 89% of them singletons. Sequencing was performed on peripheral blood, taken on day 0 of AZD1222 vaccination. The receptors stem from an adult in good health.

Concerning this clone itself: An end of the junction differs from the germline gene, which may be a read error. The chain recombines TRBV7-7 with TRBJ2-5; weak D call: TRBD2 (6 bases). The CDR3 contains 15 residues. CDR1 is SSHAT and CDR2 is FNYEAQ in the germline V gene (reference sequence). The CDR3 DNA reads TGTGCTAGCAGCCAGGGACTCCGAGGGGAAGAGACCCAGTACTTC. Its protein is CASSQGLRGEETQYF.

CDR3 bases: TGTGCCAGTTCGACCGAAACTCAGAAATTTAAAGGAAACACCATATATTTT. This sequence encodes CASSTETQKFKGNTIYF. V is TRBV19 and J is TRBJ1-3, with D hard to call. CDR3 length equals 17 residues. V gave up 8 bases and J gave up 4 bases, with 24 bases separating them. CDR1 and CDR2 (germline): LNHDA, SQIVND (reference sequence). Variable domain in full (rest from reference TRBV19 and TRBJ1-3): DGGITQSPKYLFRKEGQNVTLSCEQNLNHDAMYWYRQDPGQGLRLIYYSQIVNDFQKGDIAEGYSVSREKKESFPLTVTSAQKNPTAFYLCASSTETQKFKGNTIYFGEGSWLTVV.

This chain links TRBV5-1 with TRBJ2-1; 12 bases align to TRBD2. The J segment lost 6 bases and the V segment lost 0 bases, leaving 4 bases of the junction unmatched. The CDR3 has 16 residues. Germline V lookup: CDR1 SGHRS, CDR2 YFSETQ. This chain's CDR3 is CASSLALAGGSNEQFF. CDR3 nucleotides: TGCGCCAGCAGCTTGGCCCTAGCGGGAGGGAGCAATGAGCAGTTCTTC.

The chain couples TRBV10-3 to TRBJ2-7; no definite D call. The CDR3 covers 13 residues. The germline V gene has CDR1 ENHRY and CDR2 SYGVKD. V lost 7 bases to trimming and J lost 2 bases, with 12 bases between them. The CDR3 sequence: CAIKAVQAYEQYF. The CDR3 DNA follows: TGTGCCATCAAGGCAGTTCAAGCCTACGAGCAGTACTTC.